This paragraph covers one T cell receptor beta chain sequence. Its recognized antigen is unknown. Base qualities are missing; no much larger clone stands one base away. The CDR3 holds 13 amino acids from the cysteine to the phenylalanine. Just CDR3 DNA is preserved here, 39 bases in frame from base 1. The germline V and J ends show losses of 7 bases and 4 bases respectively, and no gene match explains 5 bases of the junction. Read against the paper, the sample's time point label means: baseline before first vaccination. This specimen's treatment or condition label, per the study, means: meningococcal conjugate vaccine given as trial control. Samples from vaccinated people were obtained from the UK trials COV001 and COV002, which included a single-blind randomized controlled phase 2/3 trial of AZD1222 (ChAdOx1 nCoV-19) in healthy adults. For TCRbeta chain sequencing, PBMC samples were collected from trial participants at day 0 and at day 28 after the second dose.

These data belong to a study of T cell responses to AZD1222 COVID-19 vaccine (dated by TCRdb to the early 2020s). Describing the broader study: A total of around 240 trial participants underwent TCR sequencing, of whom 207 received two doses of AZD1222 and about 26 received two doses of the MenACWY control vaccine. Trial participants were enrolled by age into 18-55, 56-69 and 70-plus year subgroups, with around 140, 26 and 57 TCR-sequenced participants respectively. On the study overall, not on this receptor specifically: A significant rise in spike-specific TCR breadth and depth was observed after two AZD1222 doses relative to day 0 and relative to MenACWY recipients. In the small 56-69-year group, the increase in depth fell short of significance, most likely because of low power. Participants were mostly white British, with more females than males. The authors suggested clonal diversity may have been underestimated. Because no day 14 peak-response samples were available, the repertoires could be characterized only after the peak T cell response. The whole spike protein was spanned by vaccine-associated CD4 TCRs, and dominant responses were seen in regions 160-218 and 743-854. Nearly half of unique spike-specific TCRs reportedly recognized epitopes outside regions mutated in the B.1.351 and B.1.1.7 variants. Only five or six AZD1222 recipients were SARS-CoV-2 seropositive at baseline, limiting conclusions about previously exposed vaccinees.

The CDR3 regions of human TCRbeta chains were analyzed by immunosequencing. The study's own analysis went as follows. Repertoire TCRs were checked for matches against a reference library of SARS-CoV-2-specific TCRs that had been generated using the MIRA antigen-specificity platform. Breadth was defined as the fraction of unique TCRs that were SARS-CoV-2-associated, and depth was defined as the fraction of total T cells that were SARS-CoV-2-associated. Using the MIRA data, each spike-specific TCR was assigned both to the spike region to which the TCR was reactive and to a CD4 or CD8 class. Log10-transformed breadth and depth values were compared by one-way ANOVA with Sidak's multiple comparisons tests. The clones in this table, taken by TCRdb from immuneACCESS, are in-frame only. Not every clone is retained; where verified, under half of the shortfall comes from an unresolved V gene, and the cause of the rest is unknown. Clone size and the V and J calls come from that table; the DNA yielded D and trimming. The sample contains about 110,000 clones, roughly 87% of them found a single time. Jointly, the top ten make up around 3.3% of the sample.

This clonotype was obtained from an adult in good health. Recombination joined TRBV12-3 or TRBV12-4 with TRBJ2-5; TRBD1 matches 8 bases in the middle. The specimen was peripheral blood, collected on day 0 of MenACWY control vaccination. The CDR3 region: CASTSGTGETQYF. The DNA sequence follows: TGTGCCAGCACCTCCGGGACAGGAGAGACCCAGTACTTC.